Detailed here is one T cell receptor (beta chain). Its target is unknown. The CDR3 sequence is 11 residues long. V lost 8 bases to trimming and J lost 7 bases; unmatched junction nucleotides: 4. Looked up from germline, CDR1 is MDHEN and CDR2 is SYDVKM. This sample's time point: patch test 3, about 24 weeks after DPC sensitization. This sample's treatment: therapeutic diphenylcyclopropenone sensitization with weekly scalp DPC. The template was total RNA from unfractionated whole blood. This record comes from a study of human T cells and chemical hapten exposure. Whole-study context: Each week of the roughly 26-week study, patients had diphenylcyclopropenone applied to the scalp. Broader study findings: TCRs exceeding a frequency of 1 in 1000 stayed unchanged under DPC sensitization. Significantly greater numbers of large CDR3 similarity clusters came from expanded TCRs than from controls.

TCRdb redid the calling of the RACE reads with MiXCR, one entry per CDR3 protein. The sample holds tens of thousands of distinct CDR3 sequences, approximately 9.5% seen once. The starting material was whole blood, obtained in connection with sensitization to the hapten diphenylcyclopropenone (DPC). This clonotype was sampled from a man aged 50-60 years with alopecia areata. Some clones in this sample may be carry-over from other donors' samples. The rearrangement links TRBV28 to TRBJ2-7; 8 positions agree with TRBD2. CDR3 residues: CASGVAGEQYF. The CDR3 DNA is TGTGCCAGCGGGGTAGCGGGGGAGCAGTACTTC.